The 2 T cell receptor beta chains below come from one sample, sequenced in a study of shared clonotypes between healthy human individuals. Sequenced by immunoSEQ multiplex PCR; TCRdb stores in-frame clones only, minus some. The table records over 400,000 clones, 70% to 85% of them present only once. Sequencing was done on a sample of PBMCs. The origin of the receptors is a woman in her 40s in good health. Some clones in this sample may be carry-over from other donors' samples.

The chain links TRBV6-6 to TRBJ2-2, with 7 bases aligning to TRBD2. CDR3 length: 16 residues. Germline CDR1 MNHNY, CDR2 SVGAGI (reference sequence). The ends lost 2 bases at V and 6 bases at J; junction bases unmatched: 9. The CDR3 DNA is TGTGCCAGCAGTTACCCCGGACTAGGCGACGCCGGGGAGCTGTTTTTT. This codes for CASSYPGLGDAGELFF.

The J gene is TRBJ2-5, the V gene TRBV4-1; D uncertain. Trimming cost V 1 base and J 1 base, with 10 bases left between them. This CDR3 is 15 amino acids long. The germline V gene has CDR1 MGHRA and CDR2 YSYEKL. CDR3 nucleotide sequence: TGCGCCAGCAGCCAAGTACTTCTCCTCCAAGAGACCCAGTACTTC. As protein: CASSQVLLLQETQYF.